The clone carrying this T cell receptor (beta chain) showed up many times. The CDR3 consists of 14 residues. Per the germline V gene, CDR1 is GTSNPN and CDR2 is SVGIG (reference sequence). Trimming cost V 4 bases and J 0 bases, with 9 bases left between them. This sample stems from a study of T cells after yellow fever vaccination. At the level of the study: Separation of EM, EMRA, CM and Tscm memory subsets by sorting relied on CD3, CD45RA, CCR7 and CD95. Broader study findings: Booster sampling recovered most clones from primary vaccination (roughly 97% CD4, 80% to 90% CD8). Sorted memory subsets on day 0 showed almost all vaccine-responding clonotypes to be undetectable.

TCRdb processed the 5' RACE reads anew with MiXCR; each CDR3 protein has one entry. The sample shows around 29,000 distinct CDR3 sequences, approximately 6.5% of them seen only once. The J gene is TRBJ2-2, the V gene TRBV30; TRBD2 is a possible D gene (5 bases). This TCR was sampled from a man between 25 and 39 years old who received the YFV17D yellow fever vaccine. The sample in question was PBMCs, either bulk or a sorted T-cell subset (CD4+, CD8+, memory, or dextramer-sorted; not recorded which), obtained on the day of the yellow fever booster vaccination. CDR3 DNA sequence: TGTGCCTGGACGAGCGGTACGAACACCGGGGAGCTGTTTTTT. Its protein product is CAWTSGTNTGELFF.